This TCR beta chain is from a study of shared clonotypes between healthy human individuals (dated by TCRdb to about 2020). Background for the entire study: A few men and two women, aged 18 to 49 years, made up the cohort. For each donor, CD4 naive and CD4 memory were each run on three plates, CD8 naive on two plates, and CD8 memory on one plate. Blood TCR repertoires of several healthy adults were deeply sequenced to estimate repertoire size and the extent of clonotype sharing between individuals. To increase sequencing depth and limit assay-specific biases, different laboratories used diverse techniques to prepare libraries and sequence TCR repertoires. Per donor, leukapheresis produced somewhere between about 0.85 and 8.9 billion PBMCs. General conclusions and limits of the study: Rarefaction of sorted-subset datasets indicated incomplete sequencing despite the large sequencing depth. Approximately 4.8% of naive CD4, 3.5% of naive CD8, roughly 2.5% of memory CD4, and about 0.4% of memory CD8 clonotypes were shared across several donors. Estimated clonotype richness was generally larger for naive than for memory subsets. Compared with non-shared clonotypes, the clonotypes found in all four sorted-subset donors had higher generation probabilities. Based on pairwise subsampling, the degree of clonotype sharing among donors was expected to be affected by sequencing depth. Because the study included a small number of donors, the genetic and exposure-history diversity represented was limited. Only blood was sampled, and tissue TCR repertoires likely differ from those in blood.

Using the deep immunoSEQ assay, multiplex PCR amplified TCR CDR3 regions from genomic DNA. Extracted genomic DNA from each cell subset was distributed evenly across all wells of several immunoSEQ 96-well plates, and each plate was treated as a replicate. For sorted subsets, about 210 ng of genomic DNA, equivalent to 30,000 or so T cell genomes, went into each replicate PCR. Purified libraries were quantified with a Qubit 3.0 fluorometer, sized on a Bioanalyzer 2100, and re-quantified with the KAPA Library Quantification kit. Every immunoSEQ 96-well plate was sequenced on a separate single-read 150-cycle Illumina NextSeq 550 flow cell. Processing in the source paper ran as follows. Because the immunoSEQ output included only junctional sequences and no quality scores, the filtering could not be the same as the filtering used for full-length reads. Sequences were annotated with PyIR, a Python wrapper for IgBLAST v1.9, and V/J genes and CDR3 were assigned using IMGT germline references. Reads with weak V/J assignments (E-value above 1e-6), missing CDR3, stop codons, out-of-frame junctions, or ambiguous translated residues were removed. V3J clonotypes were defined by identical inferred V gene, J gene, and CDR3 amino acid sequence. Percentage overlap between repertoires was computed as shared unique clonotypes divided by the size of the smaller repertoire. Repertoire richness was assessed with RTK rarefaction, the Chao1 estimator, and Recon v2.1 estimates of unobserved clonotypes. OLGA was used to compute generation probabilities for all TCRbeta clonotypes that the gDNA method yielded from a handful of donors. TCRdb mirrors the immuneACCESS table, restricted to in-frame sequences. Some clones are absent from its copies; in checked studies, under half trace to an unresolved V gene, and the reason for the others is unknown. D and trimming come from the DNA, and the V and J calls and clone size come from that table. Within this sample are around 2,000,000 clones, with about 95% of them counted one time only. Of the sample, 0.85% to 1.3% falls within the top ten clones.

As for this clone: Its target antigen remains unknown. There are no base qualities to consult, and no much larger clone falls within one base.

CD8 naive samples consisted of CD45RO-negative cells that were positively selected for CCR7, yielding a CD45RA+CCR7+ population without TemRA cells. Donors were healthy HIV-negative adults with no recently reported acute infections or vaccinations. Every donor was a Caucasian adult living in Nashville, Tennessee, USA. After blood collection by leukapheresis, PBMCs were isolated using Ficoll-Histopaque density gradient centrifugation and then cryopreserved in the vapor phase of liquid nitrogen. Purity and quantity of every magnetically sorted T cell population were checked by analytical flow cytometry. From each sorted fraction, genomic DNA was isolated and quantified by UV absorbance on a Nanodrop 2000c. V is pared back by 4 bases and J by 0 bases, with 10 bases lying between the germline termini. The CDR1 and CDR2 encoded by the germline V gene are LGHNA and YSLEER. The CDR3 has 15 amino acids, counting the end cysteine and phenylalanine. Only the CDR3 DNA is retained, 45 bases long and in frame from the first base.

Material: naive CD8+ T cells sorted from blood. The sample's cell subset or site label is to be understood as: CD45RA+CCR7+. This receptor was identified in a man younger than 35 in good health. In this chain, TRBV4-3 is recombined with TRBJ2-1, with the D gene call left open. The CDR3 in this case is CASSPRESSYNEQFF. Here is the DNA: TGCGCCAGCAGCCCCCGTGAGAGCTCCTACAATGAGCAGTTCTTC.